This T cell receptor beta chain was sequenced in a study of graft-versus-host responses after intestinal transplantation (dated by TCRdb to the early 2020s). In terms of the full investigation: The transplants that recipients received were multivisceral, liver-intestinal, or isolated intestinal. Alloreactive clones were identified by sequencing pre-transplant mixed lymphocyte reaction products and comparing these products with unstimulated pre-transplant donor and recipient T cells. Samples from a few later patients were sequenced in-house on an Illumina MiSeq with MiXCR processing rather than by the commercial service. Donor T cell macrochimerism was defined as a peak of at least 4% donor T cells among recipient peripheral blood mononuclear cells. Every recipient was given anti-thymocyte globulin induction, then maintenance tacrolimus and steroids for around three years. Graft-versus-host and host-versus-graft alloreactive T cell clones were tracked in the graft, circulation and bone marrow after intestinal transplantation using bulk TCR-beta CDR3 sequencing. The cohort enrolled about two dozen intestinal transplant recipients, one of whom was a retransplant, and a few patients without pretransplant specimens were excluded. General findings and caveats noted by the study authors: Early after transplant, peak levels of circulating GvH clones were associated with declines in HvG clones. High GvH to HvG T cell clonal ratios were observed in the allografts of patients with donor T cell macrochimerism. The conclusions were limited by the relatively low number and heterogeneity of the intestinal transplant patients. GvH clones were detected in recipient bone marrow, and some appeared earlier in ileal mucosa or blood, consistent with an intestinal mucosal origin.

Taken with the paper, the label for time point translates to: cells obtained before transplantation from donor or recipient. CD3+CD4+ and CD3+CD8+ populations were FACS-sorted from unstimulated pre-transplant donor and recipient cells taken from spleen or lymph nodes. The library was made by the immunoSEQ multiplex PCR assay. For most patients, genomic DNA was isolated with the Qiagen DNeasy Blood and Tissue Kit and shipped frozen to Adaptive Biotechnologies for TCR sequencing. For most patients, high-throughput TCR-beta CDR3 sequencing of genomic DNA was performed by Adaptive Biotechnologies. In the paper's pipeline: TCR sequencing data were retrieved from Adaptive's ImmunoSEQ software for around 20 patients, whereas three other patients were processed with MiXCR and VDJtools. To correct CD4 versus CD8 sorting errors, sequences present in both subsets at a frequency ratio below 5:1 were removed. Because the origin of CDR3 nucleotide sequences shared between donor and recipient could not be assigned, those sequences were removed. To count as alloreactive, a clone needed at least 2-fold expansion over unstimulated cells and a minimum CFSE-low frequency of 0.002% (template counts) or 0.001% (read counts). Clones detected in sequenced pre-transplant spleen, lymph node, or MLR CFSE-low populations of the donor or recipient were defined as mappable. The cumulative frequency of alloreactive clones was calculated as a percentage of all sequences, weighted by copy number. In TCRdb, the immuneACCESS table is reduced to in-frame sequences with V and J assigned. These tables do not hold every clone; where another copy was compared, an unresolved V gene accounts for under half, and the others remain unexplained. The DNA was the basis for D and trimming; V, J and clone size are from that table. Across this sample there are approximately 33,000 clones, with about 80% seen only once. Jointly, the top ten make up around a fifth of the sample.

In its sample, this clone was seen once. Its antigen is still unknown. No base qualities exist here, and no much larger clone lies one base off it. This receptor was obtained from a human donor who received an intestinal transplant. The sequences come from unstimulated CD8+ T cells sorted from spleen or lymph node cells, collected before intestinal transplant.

The nucleotides read TGCGCCAGCAGCTTGTTGAGGGTCTCCTACAATGAGCAGTTCTTC. This encodes CASSLLRVSYNEQFF. The sequence is built from TRBV5-1 and TRBJ2-1; the D gene is perhaps TRBD2, from 5 matching bases. CDR1 and CDR2 were assigned from the germline V gene as SGHRS and YFSETQ. The CDR3 numbers 15 residues from cysteine through phenylalanine. The read is trimmed to its CDR3 DNA, 45 bases read in frame from base 1. V sheds 1 base and J sheds 0 bases, leaving 8 bases between their ends.